Below, 21 T cell receptor beta chains from the same sample are listed, as sequenced in a study of tumor and adjacent non-tumor tissue in lung cancer. TCRbeta libraries were built with three rounds of nested PCR, modified from ARM-PCR. TCRdb analysed the multiplex PCR reads with MiXCR anew, one entry per CDR3 protein. The sample has tens of thousands of distinct CDR3 sequences, less than 85% seen once; the top ten hold under 40%. The template was RNA from unsorted bulk tissue. The normal lung tissue was taken more than 3 cm from the tumor edge. Source material: distant non-tumor lung tissue. These receptors were obtained from a man aged 70 or older with non-small cell lung cancer.

Notes on this clonotype: Since the CDR3 does not end with the conserved phenylalanine or tryptophan, this likely comes from a read error. Here the CDR3 DNA reads TGTGCCAGCAGTTTGGGGGGGGGCACGGATAAGCAGTTCCTC. Translation: CASSLGGGTDKQFL. The chain carries TRBV12-3 or TRBV12-4 and TRBJ2-1; D is possibly TRBD2 (7 bases). The CDR3 sequence is 14 residues long. V gave up 3 bases and J gave up 11 bases, with 17 bases separating them.

As to this clonotype: One base away lies a much larger clone, so this may be a sequencing read error. The V and J genes are TRBV24-1 and TRBJ2-1; no clear D. This CDR3 spans 15 amino acids. The germline V gene has CDR1 KGHDR and CDR2 SFDVKD. DNA for the CDR3: TGTGTCACCAGCCCTCCACGGAGCTCCTACAATGAGCAGTTCTTC. This gives the protein CVTSPPRSSYNEQFF.

This clonotype was detected once. Lacking the conserved final phenylalanine or tryptophan, this CDR3 likely reflects a read error. The CDR3 coding sequence is TGTGCCAGCAGCTCCGGGACAGAGCCCTCCTACGAGCAGTACTTA. This gives the protein CASSSGTEPSYEQYL. V and J are TRBV11-2 and TRBJ2-7; TRBD1 agrees at 7 bases. Germline loops: CDR1 SGHAT, CDR2 FQNNGV. The CDR3 runs 15 residues. V was pared by 4 bases and J by 0 bases, with 6 bases of the junction left unmatched.

Note on this clonotype: No conserved phenylalanine or tryptophan is present at the end of the CDR3, so a read error is the likely explanation. The chain couples TRBV11-3 to TRBJ1-1; 7 positions agree with TRBD1. This CDR3 comprises 16 residues. Germline trimming cut 7 bases from V and 3 bases from J; bases unmatched to any gene: 14. Germline CDR1 SGHNT, CDR2 YENEEA. DNA for the CDR3: TGTGCCAGCAACTTCCGGGACAGAACCCCGGACACTGAAGCTTTCTAT. Protein sequence: CASNFRDRTPDTEAFY.

The chain has TRBV6-6 and TRBJ2-7; D possibly corresponds to TRBD2 (6 bases). The V gene's germline CDR1 is MNHNY and CDR2 SVGAGI (reference sequence). V gave up 8 bases and J gave up 3 bases, with 17 bases separating them. The CDR3 spans 14 residues. CDR3 in DNA: TGTGCCAGCGATTTCCCGGGACTCAACTACGAGCAGTACTTC. Its protein product is CASDFPGLNYEQYF.

For this clonotype: Because it lacks the conserved phenylalanine or tryptophan at the end, this CDR3 is likely a read error. No DNA is shown, since the ends of the CDR3 on it are uncertain; the CDR3 is the one TCRdb lists. J is TRBJ1-4 and V is TRBV20-1; no DNA check was done on the table's D call, TRBD1. Germline CDR1 reads DFQATT; CDR2 reads SNEGSKA (reference sequence). The CDR3 contains 14 residues when both ends are counted. CDR3 amino acids: CSAEDNRGNEKLLY.

Comments on this clonotype: One end of the junction is discordant with germline, which a read error may explain. The J gene is TRBJ2-1, the V gene TRBV6-2 or TRBV6-3, with a possible D match to TRBD1 (6 bases). CDR3 length: 14 residues. The germline CDR1 and CDR2 sequences are MNHEY and SVGEGT. CDR3 in amino acids: CTSRRGQSYNEQFF. The CDR3 nucleotides read TGTACCAGCCGCAGAGGACAGTCCTACAATGAGCAGTTCTTC.

This rearrangement joins TRBV6-2 or TRBV6-3 to TRBJ2-1; 7 bases line up with TRBD2. CDR1 and CDR2 from the germline V gene are MNHEY and SVGEGT. CDR3 length: 13 amino acids. The CDR3, as DNA: TGTGTCGGCACTTACATACCTAGCGGTGAGCAGTTCTTC. It codes for CVGTYIPSGEQFF.

This clonotype was seen many times. The chain uses TRBV6-6 and TRBJ1-3, with TRBD1 matching 7 bases. The CDR3 sequence is 17 residues long. Trimming cost V 5 bases and J 0 bases; bases outside gene matches: 10. The germline V gene has CDR1 MNHNY and CDR2 SVGAGI (reference sequence). CDR3: CASSNRQGSLSGNTIYF. CDR3 nucleotides: TGTGCCAGCAGTAACCGACAGGGTTCCCTCTCTGGAAACACCATATATTTT.

The CDR3 reads CSARDLAGVISEQYF. The CDR3 region has the DNA TGCAGTGCTAGAGACTTAGCGGGAGTGATAAGCGAGCAGTACTTC. V is TRBV20-1 and J is TRBJ2-7; 9 positions agree with TRBD2. There are 15 residues in the CDR3. CDR1 and CDR2 from the germline V gene are DFQATT and SNEGSKA (reference sequence). Trimming took 0 bases from V and 6 from J; bases not matched to a gene: 9.

Here the CDR3 DNA reads TGCAGCGTTGGCGAGGAAGGGCACACTGAAGCTTTCTTT. This encodes CSVGEEGHTEAFF. The gene calls are TRBV29-1 and TRBJ1-1; D remains ambiguous. CDR3 length: 13 residues. V lost 4 bases and J 3 bases, leaving 12 bases between the germline ends. From germline, CDR1 is SQVTM and CDR2 ANQGSEA.

About this clonotype itself: The junction shows a germline mismatch at one end, possibly a read error. This rearrangement joins TRBV11-3 to TRBJ2-7; D gene uncertain. From germline, CDR1 is SGHNT and CDR2 YENEEA. The CDR3 has 13 residues. CDR3 nucleotide sequence: TGTGCCATCAGCTACGACGTCTCCTACGAGCAATACTTC. Translated, it gives CAISYDVSYEQYF.

This clonotype was seen more than once but under ten times. V gene TRBV11-1 combines with J gene TRBJ2-7; D tentatively reads TRBD1 or TRBD2 (5 bases each). This CDR3 is 14 amino acids long. The germline gives CDR1 SGHAT, CDR2 FQDESV (reference sequence). Trimming stripped 6 bases from V and 4 bases from J, with 16 bases between. In nucleotides, the CDR3 is TGTGCCAGCAGTTCCAGGGAGATGACATACGAGCAGTACTTC. Translated, it gives CASSSREMTYEQYF.

Regarding this clonotype: The conserved phenylalanine or tryptophan normally closing the CDR3 is absent here, so this likely arose from a read error. The DNA is left out, because the CDR3 cannot be placed on it with certainty; the CDR3 is given as TCRdb lists it. The chain joins TRBV4-1 to TRBJ2-2; the DNA was not used to check the table's D call, TRBD2. The CDR3 is 20 amino acids long, termini counted. The germline gives CDR1 MGHRA, CDR2 YSYEKL. The CDR3 protein is CASRARGSSGGPRGIGELYY.

This clonotype has a handful of counts. A much larger clonotype is one base distant, so this may be a read error. The rearrangement uses TRBV5-4 and TRBJ1-1; no definite D call. Germline CDR1 reads SGHNT; CDR2 reads YYREEE (reference sequence). Trimming took off 2 bases at V and 2 bases at J, with 19 bases between the two ends. The CDR3 runs to 17 residues. The chain's CDR3 is CASSLKSMGSHNTEAFF. In DNA form, the CDR3 reads TGTGCCAGCAGCTTAAAAAGTATGGGGAGCCATAACACTGAAGCTTTCTTT.

This clonotype was observed a few times. A much more abundant neighbour one base away suggests this may be a read error. The genes are TRBV4-1 and TRBJ2-7; unclear D gene. The germline V gene has CDR1 MGHRA and CDR2 YSYEKL. The CDR3 is 16 amino acids. In DNA form, the CDR3 reads TGCGCCACCAGCCCAGGTCCCTTCGGAGATTCAGACGAGCAGTACTTC. The encoded protein is CATSPGPFGDSDEQYF.

Details on this clonotype: A read error may produce the germline difference seen at one junction end. The genes are TRBV14 and TRBJ2-3; 8 bases match TRBD2. The CDR3 sequence is 16 residues long. The germline V gene encodes CDR1 SGHDN and CDR2 FVKESK. The CDR3 sequence: CPSSPTAGVFPGTQYF. DNA for the CDR3: TGCCCCAGCAGCCCGACAGCGGGAGTTTTCCCAGGTACGCAGTATTTT.

Comment on this clonotype: One junction end does not reproduce the germline sequence, and a read error may be involved. CDR3 bases: TGTGCCAGCAGTTACTCTAGTTCCTACAATGAGCTGTTCTTC. This encodes CASSYSSSYNELFF. The chain uses TRBV6-2 or TRBV6-3 and TRBJ2-1; no reliable D call. Germline CDR1 and CDR2: MNHEY and SVGEGT. The CDR3 runs to 14 residues.

A remark on this clonotype: Germline and junction disagree at one end, which may indicate a read error. V gene TRBV2 combines with J gene TRBJ1-2, with D maybe TRBD1 (5 bases). The CDR3 runs to 11 residues. Looked up from germline, CDR1 is SNHLY and CDR2 is FYNNEI. The chain's CDR3 is CASIRTGSYAF. The DNA for the CDR3 is TGTGCCAGCATACGAACAGGAAGCTACGCCTTC.

The chain has TRBV6-2 or TRBV6-3 and TRBJ2-1; D is unclear. The length of the CDR3 is 16 residues. The V gene lost 7 bases and the J gene lost 16 bases, with 32 bases spanning the gap. The germline V gene has CDR1 MNHEY and CDR2 SVGEGT. CDR3 in amino acids: CASNPKVGNSWNEYFF. CDR3 in DNA: TGTGCCAGCAATCCAAAAGTTGGGAATTCGTGGAATGAGTACTTCTTC.

In the case of this clonotype: At one end the junction does not follow the germline gene, possibly because of a read error. CDR3 residues: CASSIETGGLYDQFF. The CDR3 region has the DNA TGTGCCAGCAGTATAGAGACGGGGGGGCTCTATGATCAGTTCTTC. The chain couples TRBV11-2 to TRBJ2-1, with 8 bases lining up with TRBD2. CDR1 and CDR2 (germline): SGHAT, FQNNGV. This CDR3 region has 15 residues. Complete variable domain (other parts from reference TRBV11-2 and TRBJ2-1): EAGVAQSPRYKIIEKRQSVAFWCNPISGHATLYWYQQILGQGPKLLIQFQNNGVVDDSQLPKDRFSAERLKGVDSTLKIQPAKLEDSAVYLCASSIETGGLYDQFFGPGTRLTVL.